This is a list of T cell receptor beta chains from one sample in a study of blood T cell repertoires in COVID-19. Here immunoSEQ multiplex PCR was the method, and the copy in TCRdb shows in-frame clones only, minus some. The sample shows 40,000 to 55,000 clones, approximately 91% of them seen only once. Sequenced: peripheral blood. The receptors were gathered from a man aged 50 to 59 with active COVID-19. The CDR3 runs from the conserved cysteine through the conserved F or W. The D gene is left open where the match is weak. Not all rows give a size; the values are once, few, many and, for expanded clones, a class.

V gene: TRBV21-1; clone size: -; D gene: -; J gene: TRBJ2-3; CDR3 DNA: TGTGCCAGCAGCCGGACAGGGGAAGATACGCAGTATTTT; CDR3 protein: CASSRTGEDTQYF
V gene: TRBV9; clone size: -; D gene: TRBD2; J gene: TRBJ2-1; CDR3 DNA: TGTGCCAGCAGCGTAGCTACAGGACTAGCGTACAATGAGCAGTTCTTC; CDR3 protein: CASSVATGLAYNEQFF
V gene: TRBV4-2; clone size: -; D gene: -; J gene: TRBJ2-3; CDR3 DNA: TGTGCCAGCAGCCAAGATGGGCGGGGTAGGAGGGATACGCAGTATTTT; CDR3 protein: CASSQDGRGRRDTQYF
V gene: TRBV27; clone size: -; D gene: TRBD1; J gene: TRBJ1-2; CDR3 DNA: TGTGCCAGCAGTTTAAAATTCTGGACAGGGGGGCCCAGGACCTTC; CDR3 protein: CASSLKFWTGGPRTF
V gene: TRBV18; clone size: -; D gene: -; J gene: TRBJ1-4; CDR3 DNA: TGTGCCAGCTCACCGGGGCAGGCGTCTGAAAAACTGTTTTTT; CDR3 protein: CASSPGQASEKLFF
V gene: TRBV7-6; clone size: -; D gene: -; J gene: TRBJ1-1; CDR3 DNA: TGTGCCAGCAGCTTAGGACAGGCCACTGAAGCTTTCTTT; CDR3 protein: CASSLGQATEAFF
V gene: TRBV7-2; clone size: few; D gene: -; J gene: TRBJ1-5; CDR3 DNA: TGTGCCAGCAGCTTGCAGATCCATAGCAATCAGCCCCAGCATTTT; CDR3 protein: CASSLQIHSNQPQHF
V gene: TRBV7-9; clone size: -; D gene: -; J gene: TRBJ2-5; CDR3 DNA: TGTGCCAGCAGCTCCTCCCGGGGGAGTTTGGGAGAGACCCAGTACTTC; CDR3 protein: CASSSSRGSLGETQYF
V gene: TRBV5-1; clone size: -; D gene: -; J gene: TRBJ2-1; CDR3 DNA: TGCGCCAGCAGCTTGGGCGGGGCGTCCTACAATGAGCAGTTCTTC; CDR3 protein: CASSLGGASYNEQFF
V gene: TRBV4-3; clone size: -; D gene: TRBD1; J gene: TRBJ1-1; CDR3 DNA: TGCGCCAGCAGCCCGGGGACAGCTGTCATGAACACTGAAGCTTTCTTT; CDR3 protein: CASSPGTAVMNTEAFF
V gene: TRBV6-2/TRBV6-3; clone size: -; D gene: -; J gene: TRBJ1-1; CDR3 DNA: TGTGCCAGCAGTTACTCACAGACAGCCCTCACTGAAGCTTTCTTT; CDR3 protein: CASSYSQTALTEAFF
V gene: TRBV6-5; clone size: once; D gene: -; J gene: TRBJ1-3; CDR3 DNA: TGTGCCAGCAGGATCAGGGGCGCAGGTCCCACCATATATTTT; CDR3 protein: CASRIRGAGPTIYF
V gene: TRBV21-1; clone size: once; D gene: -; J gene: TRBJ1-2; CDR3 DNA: TGTGCCAGCAGCAATTACACCTTTAACTATGGCTACACCTTC; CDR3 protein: CASSNYTFNYGYTF
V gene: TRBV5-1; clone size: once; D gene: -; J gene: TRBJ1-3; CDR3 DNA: TGCGCCAGCAGCTGGGGGCTCAGGGCAGGATTCTCTGGAAACACCATATATTTT; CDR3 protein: CASSWGLRAGFSGNTIYF
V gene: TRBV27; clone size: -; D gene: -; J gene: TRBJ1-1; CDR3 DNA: TGTGCCAGCAGTTTACGACAGGCCACTGAAGCTTTCTTT; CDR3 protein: CASSLRQATEAFF
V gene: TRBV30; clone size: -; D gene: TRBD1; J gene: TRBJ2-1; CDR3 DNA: TGTGCCTGGATCGGGGAACAGGGGCCACATGAGCAGTTCTTC; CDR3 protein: CAWIGEQGPHEQFF
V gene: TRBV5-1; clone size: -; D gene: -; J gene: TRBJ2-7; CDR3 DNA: TGCGCCAGCAGCCCGATGACGGCGGGTCTCGAGCAGTACTTC; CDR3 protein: CASSPMTAGLEQYF
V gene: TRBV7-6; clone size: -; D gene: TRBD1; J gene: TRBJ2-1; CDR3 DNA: TGTGCCAGCAGCGACAGGGTTTGGGATGAGCAGTTCTTC; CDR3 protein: CASSDRVWDEQFF
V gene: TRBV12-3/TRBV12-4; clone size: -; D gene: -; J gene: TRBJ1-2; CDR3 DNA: TGTGCCATATTGGGCCAGCCTAACTATGGCTACACCTTC; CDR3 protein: CAILGQPNYGYTF
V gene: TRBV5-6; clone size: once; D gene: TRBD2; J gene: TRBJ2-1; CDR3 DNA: TGTGCCAGCAGCTTGAGACTAGCGGGCCTCCCGAATGAGCAGTTCTTC; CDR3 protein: CASSLRLAGLPNEQFF
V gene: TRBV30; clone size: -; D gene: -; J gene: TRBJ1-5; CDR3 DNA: TGTGCCTGGAGTGTAGCGGGACTGAACAATCAGCCCCAGCATTTT; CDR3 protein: CAWSVAGLNNQPQHF